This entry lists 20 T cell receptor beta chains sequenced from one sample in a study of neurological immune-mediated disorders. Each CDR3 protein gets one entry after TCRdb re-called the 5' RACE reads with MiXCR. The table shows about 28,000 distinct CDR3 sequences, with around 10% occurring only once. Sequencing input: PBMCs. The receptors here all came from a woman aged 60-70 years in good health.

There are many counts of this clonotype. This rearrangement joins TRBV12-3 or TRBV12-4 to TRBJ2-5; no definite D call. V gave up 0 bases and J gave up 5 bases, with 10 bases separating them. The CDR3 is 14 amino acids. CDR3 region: CASSLAGLGETQYF. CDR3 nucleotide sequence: TGTGCCAGCAGTTTAGCAGGGCTAGGCGAGACCCAGTACTTC.

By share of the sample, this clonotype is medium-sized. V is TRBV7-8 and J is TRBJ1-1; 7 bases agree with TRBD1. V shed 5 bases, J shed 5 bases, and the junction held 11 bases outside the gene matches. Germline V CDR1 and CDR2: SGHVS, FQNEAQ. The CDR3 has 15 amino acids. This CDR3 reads CASSPKPGGITEAFF. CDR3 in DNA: TGTGCCAGCAGCCCCAAACCAGGGGGAATTACTGAAGCTTTCTTT.

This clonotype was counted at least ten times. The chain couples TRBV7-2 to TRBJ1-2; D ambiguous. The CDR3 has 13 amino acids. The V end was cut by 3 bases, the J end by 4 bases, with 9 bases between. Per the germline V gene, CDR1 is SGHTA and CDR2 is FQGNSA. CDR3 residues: CASSFNGVYGYTF. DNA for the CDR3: TGTGCCAGCAGCTTCAATGGGGTCTATGGCTACACCTTC.

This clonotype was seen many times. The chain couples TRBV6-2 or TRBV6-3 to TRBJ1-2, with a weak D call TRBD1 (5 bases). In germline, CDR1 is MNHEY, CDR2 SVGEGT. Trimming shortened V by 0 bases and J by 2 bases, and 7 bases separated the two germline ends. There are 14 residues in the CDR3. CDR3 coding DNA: TGTGCCAGCAGTTACTCGGGACCCAACTATGGCTACACCTTC. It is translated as CASSYSGPNYGYTF.

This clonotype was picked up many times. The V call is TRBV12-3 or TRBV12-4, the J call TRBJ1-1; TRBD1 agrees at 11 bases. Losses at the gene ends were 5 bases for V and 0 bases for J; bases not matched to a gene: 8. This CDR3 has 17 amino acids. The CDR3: CASSLKPGQGVNTEAFF. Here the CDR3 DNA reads TGTGCCAGCAGTCTAAAACCGGGACAGGGGGTGAACACTGAAGCTTTCTTT.

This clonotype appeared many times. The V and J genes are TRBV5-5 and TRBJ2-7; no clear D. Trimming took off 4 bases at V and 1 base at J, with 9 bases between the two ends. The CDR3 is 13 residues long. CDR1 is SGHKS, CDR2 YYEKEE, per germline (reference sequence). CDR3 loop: CASSALWSYEQYF. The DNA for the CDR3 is TGTGCCAGCAGCGCACTTTGGTCCTACGAGCAGTACTTC. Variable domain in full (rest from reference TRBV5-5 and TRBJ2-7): DAGVTQSPTHLIKTRGQQVTLRCSPISGHKSVSWYQQVLGQGPQFIFQYYEKEERGRGNFPDRFSARQFPNYSSELNVNALLLGDSALYLCASSALWSYEQYFGPGTRLTVT.

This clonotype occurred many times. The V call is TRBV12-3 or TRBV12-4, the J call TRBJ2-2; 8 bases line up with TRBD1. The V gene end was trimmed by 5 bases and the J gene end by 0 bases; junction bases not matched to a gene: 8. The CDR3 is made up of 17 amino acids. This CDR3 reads CASSLLWTGTNTGELFF. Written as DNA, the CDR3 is TGTGCCAGCAGTCTCCTATGGACAGGGACGAACACCGGGGAGCTGTTTTTT.

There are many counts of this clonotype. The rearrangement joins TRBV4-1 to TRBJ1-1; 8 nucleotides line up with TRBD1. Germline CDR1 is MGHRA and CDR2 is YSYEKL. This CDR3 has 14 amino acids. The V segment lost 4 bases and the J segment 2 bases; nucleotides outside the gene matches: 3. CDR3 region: CASSLTGANTEAFF. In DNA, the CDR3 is TGCGCCAGCAGCCTGACAGGGGCTAACACTGAAGCTTTCTTT.

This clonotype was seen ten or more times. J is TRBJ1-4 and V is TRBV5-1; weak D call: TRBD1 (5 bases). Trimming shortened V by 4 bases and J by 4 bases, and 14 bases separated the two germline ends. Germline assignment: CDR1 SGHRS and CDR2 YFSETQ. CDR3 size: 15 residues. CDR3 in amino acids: CASSTGTVGNEKLFF. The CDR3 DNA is TGCGCCAGCAGCACCGGGACTGTCGGTAATGAAAAACTGTTTTTT.

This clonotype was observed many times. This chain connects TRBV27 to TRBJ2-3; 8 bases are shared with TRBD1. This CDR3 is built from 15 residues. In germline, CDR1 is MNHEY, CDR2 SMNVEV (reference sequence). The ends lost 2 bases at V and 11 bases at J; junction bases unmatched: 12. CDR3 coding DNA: TGTGCCAGCAGTTTAGGGGGCAGGGGGCGAATAGGGCAGTATTTT. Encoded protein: CASSLGGRGRIGQYF.

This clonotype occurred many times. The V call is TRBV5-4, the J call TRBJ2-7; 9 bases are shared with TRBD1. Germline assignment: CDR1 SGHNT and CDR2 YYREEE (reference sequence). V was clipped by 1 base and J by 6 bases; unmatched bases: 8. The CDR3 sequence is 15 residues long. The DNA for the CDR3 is TGTGCCAGCAGCTTGTCACAGGGGGCATATATCGAGCAGTACTTC. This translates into CASSLSQGAYIEQYF.

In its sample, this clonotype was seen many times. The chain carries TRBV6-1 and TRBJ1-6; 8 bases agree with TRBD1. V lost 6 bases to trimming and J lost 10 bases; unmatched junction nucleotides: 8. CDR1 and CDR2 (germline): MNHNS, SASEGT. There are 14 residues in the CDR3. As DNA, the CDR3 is TGTGCCAGCAGCTCGGACAGGGTGGGATCACCCCTCCACTTT. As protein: CASSSDRVGSPLHF.

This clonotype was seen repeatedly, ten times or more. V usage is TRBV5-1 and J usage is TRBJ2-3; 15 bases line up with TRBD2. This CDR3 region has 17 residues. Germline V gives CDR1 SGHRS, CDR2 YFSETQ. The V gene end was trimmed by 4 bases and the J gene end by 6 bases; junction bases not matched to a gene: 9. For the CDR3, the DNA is TGCGCCAGCAGCCTGAGGACTAGCGGGGGGGCAGGGGATACGCAGTATTTT. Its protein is CASSLRTSGGAGDTQYF.

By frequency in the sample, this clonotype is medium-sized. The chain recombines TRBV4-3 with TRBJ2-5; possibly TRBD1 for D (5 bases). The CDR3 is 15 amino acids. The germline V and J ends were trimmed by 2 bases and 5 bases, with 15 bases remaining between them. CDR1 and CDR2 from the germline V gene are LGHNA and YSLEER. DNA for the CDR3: TGCGCCAGCAGCCAATCATCAGGGATCGGGGAGACCCAGTACTTC. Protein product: CASSQSSGIGETQYF.

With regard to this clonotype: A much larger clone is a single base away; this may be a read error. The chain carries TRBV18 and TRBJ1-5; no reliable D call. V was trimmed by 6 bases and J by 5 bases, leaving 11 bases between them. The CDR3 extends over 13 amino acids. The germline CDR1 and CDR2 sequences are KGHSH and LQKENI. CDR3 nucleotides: TGTGCCAGCTCCCCGCCAGGATATCAGCCCCAGCATTTT. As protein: CASSPPGYQPQHF.

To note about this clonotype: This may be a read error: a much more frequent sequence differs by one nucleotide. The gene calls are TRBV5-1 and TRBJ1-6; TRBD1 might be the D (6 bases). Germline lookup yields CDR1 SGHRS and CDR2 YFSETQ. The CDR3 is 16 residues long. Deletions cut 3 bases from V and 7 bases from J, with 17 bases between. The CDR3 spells CASSYTTRTANSPLHF. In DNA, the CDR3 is TGCGCCAGCAGCTACACCACCAGGACAGCGAATTCACCCCTCCACTTT. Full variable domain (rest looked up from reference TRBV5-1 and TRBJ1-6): KAGVTQTPRYLIKTRGQQVTLSCSPISGHRSVSWYQQTPGQGLQFLFEYFSETQRNKGNFPGRFSGRQFSNSRSEMNVSTLELGDSALYLCASSYTTRTANSPLHFGNGTRLTVT.

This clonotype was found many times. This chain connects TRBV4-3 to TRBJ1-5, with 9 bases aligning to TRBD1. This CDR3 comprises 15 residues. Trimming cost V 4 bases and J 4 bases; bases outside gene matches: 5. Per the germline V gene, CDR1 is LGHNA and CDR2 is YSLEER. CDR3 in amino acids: CASSPLTGGNQPQHF. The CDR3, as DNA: TGCGCCAGCAGCCCCTTGACAGGGGGGAATCAGCCCCAGCATTTT.

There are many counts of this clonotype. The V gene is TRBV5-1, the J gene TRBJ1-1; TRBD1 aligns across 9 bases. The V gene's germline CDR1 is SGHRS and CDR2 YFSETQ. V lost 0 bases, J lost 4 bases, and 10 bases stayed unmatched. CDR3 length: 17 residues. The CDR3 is CASSLAFGQGQTTEAFF. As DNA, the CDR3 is TGCGCCAGCAGCTTGGCCTTCGGACAGGGGCAGACCACTGAAGCTTTCTTT. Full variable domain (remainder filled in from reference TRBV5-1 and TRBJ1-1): KAGVTQTPRYLIKTRGQQVTLSCSPISGHRSVSWYQQTPGQGLQFLFEYFSETQRNKGNFPGRFSGRQFSNSRSEMNVSTLELGDSALYLCASSLAFGQGQTTEAFFGQGTRLTVV.

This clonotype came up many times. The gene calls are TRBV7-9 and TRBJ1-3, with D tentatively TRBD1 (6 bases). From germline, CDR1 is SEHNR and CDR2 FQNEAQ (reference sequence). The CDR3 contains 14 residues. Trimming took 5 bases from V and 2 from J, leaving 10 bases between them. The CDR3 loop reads CASSRGLPGNTIYF. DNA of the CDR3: TGTGCCAGCAGCCGGGGGCTCCCTGGAAACACCATATATTTT.

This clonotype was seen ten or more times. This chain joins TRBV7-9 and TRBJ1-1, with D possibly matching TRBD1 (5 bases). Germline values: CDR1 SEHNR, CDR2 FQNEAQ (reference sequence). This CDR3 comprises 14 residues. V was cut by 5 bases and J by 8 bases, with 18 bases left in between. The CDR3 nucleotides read TGTGCCAGCAGCCAGGCTGCGGGGGGTGGAGAAGCTTTCTTT. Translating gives CASSQAAGGGEAFF. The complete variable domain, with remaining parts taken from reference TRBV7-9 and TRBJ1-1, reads DTGVSQNPRHKITKRGQNVTFRCDPISEHNRLYWYRQTLGQGPEFLTYFQNEAQLEKSRLLSDRFSAERPKGSFSTLEIQRTEQGDSAMYLCASSQAAGGGEAFFGQGTRLTVV.